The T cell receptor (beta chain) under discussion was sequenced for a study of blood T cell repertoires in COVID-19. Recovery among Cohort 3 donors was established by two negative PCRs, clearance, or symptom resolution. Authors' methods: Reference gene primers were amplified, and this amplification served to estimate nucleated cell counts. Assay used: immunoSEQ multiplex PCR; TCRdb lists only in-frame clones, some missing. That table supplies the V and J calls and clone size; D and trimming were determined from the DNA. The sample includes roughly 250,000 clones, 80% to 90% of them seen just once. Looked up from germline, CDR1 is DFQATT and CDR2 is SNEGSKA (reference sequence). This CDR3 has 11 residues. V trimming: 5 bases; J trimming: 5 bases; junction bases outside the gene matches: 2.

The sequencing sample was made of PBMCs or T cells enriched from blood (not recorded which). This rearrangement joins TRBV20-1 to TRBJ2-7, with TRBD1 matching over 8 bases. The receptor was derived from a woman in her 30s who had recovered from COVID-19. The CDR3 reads CSAGQGNEQYF. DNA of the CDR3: TGCAGTGCTGGACAGGGCAACGAGCAGTACTTC.